The 10 T cell receptor beta chains given below trace back to one sample, sequenced in a study of CD8 T cells in ankylosing spondylitis. TCRdb reprocessed the 5' RACE reads via MiXCR and lists one record per CDR3 protein. This repertoire shows some 130,000 distinct CDR3 sequences, roughly an eighth found once; its top ten account for around 4.3%. What was sequenced was blood, either unsorted or a sorted T cell fraction (not recorded which). Receptors were obtained from a female donor with ankylosing spondylitis or in good health (not recorded which).

The sample holds a few counts of this clonotype. The chain is built from TRBV28 and TRBJ1-2; D not resolved. This CDR3 contains 12 residues. From germline, CDR1 is MDHEN and CDR2 SYDVKM. The V and J ends lost 1 base and 7 bases respectively, with 7 bases between them. The CDR3 DNA follows: TGTGCCAGCAGTTTATACCTGGGTGGCTACACCTTC. It codes for CASSLYLGGYTF.

This clonotype was counted many times. The chain couples TRBV12-3 or TRBV12-4 to TRBJ1-5; D is possibly TRBD1 (5 bases). V was trimmed by 5 bases and J by 2 bases, leaving 16 bases between them. CDR3 length equals 16 residues. The DNA for the CDR3 is TGTGCCAGCAGTGACGTCGGCCGAGGGGGCAATCAGCCCCAGCATTTT. This gives the protein CASSDVGRGGNQPQHF.

The V and J genes are TRBV29-1 and TRBJ2-7, with a tentative D call TRBD1 (5 bases). Germline CDR1 reads SQVTM; CDR2 reads ANQGSEA. V was pared by 4 bases and J by 3 bases, with 16 bases between. This CDR3 is 14 amino acids long. The CDR3 sequence is CSVVSAPGNYEQYF. The CDR3 DNA reads as TGCAGCGTTGTATCAGCCCCAGGGAACTACGAGCAGTACTTC.

On this clonotype: With a much larger clone just one base away, this may be a read error. V is TRBV15 and J is TRBJ2-1; perhaps TRBD1 as D (6 bases). CDR3 length: 14 residues. Per germline, CDR1 LNHNV and CDR2 YYDKDF (reference sequence). Here the CDR3 reads CATSRDTMNNGQFF. CDR3 coding DNA: TGTGCCACCAGCCGGGACACCATGAACAATGGGCAGTTCTTC.

This clonotype appeared many times. The chain uses TRBV7-9 and TRBJ2-3; unclear D gene. The CDR3 extends over 13 amino acids. Germline loops: CDR1 SEHNR, CDR2 FQNEAQ (reference sequence). V shed 3 bases and J shed 4 bases, with 8 bases lying between them. CDR3 protein: CASSLSDSDTQYF. The DNA for the CDR3 is TGTGCCAGCAGCTTGAGCGACTCAGATACGCAGTATTTT.

This clonotype has a count of ten or more. The J gene is TRBJ1-5, the V gene TRBV19; D call uncertain. V was trimmed by 5 bases and J by 3 bases, leaving 5 bases between them. Germline V gives CDR1 LNHDA, CDR2 SQIVND (reference sequence). This CDR3 contains 12 residues. The DNA for the CDR3 is TGTGCCAGTAGTTCCAACAATCAGCCCCAGCATTTT. It codes for CASSSNNQPQHF. Full variable domain (remainder filled in from reference TRBV19 and TRBJ1-5): DGGITQSPKYLFRKEGQNVTLSCEQNLNHDAMYWYRQDPGQGLRLIYYSQIVNDFQKGDIAEGYSVSREKKESFPLTVTSAQKNPTAFYLCASSSNNQPQHFGDGTRLSIL.

This clonotype was observed a few times. The rearrangement joins TRBV5-5 to TRBJ2-1; maybe TRBD2 (6 bases). V shed 1 base and J shed 5 bases, with 13 bases lying between them. This CDR3 has 15 amino acids. Germline loops: CDR1 SGHKS, CDR2 YYEKEE (reference sequence). Here the CDR3 DNA reads TGTGCCAGCAGCTTGACCGGGACTGGTAACAATGAGCAGTTCTTC. Translating it yields CASSLTGTGNNEQFF. Full variable domain (rest looked up from reference TRBV5-5 and TRBJ2-1): DAGVTQSPTHLIKTRGQQVTLRCSPISGHKSVSWYQQVLGQGPQFIFQYYEKEERGRGNFPDRFSARQFPNYSSELNVNALLLGDSALYLCASSLTGTGNNEQFFGPGTRLTVL.

This clonotype was recorded many times. V and J are TRBV5-1 and TRBJ2-5; D is uncertain. V lost 4 bases and J lost 1, with 14 bases in between. From germline, CDR1 is SGHRS and CDR2 YFSETQ. This CDR3 is 15 amino acids long. The CDR3 loop is CASSLIEYTQETQYF. The CDR3 DNA sequence: TGCGCCAGCAGCCTAATAGAGTACACCCAAGAGACCCAGTACTTC.

This clonotype was recorded at least ten times. The chain employs TRBV5-5 and TRBJ1-2; D ambiguous. V lost 2 bases and J 4 bases, leaving 18 bases between the germline ends. The germline V gene encodes CDR1 SGHKS and CDR2 YYEKEE (reference sequence). The CDR3 length is 16 residues. CDR3 residues: CASSFGRLPKTYGYTF. The CDR3 DNA sequence: TGTGCCAGCAGCTTCGGGCGTCTCCCAAAGACCTATGGCTACACCTTC.

This clonotype was seen many times. This chain connects TRBV12-3 or TRBV12-4 to TRBJ1-2; D not resolved. Trimming took 6 bases from V and 2 from J, leaving 13 bases between them. The CDR3 loop spans 14 amino acids. CDR3 protein: CASSPTPRNYGYTF. CDR3 sequence (DNA): TGTGCCAGCAGCCCGACCCCCAGAAACTATGGCTACACCTTC.